The 31 T cell receptor beta chains listed next were all sequenced from one sample in a study of blood T cell repertoires in COVID-19. Generated by immunoSEQ multiplex PCR, the TCRdb table keeps only in-frame clones and is missing some. The sample has 40,000 to 55,000 clones; 90% are singletons. Sequencing was done on a sample of peripheral blood. Receptors originate from a woman older than 75 with acute or convalescent COVID-19.

The V gene is TRBV11-1, the J gene TRBJ2-2; possible D gene TRBD1, 5 bases. The V gene lost 1 base and the J gene lost 6 bases, with 15 bases spanning the gap. CDR1 and CDR2 (germline): SGHAT, FQDESV (reference sequence). The CDR3 totals 16 residues. The CDR3 DNA reads as TGTGCCAGCAGCTTAGGTTGGGGCCCCAAGGCCGGGGAGCTGTTTTTT. It encodes CASSLGWGPKAGELFF.

The chain uses TRBV3-1 (or the pseudogene TRBV3-2) and TRBJ2-7; D is ambiguous. The CDR3 runs to 15 residues. Trimming took off 1 base at V and 5 bases at J, with 15 bases between the two ends. CDR1 and CDR2 from the germline V gene are LGHDT and YNNKEL (reference sequence). The CDR3 DNA is TGTGCCAGCAGCCAAGGACGTGTGAGGTTCCACGAGCAGTACTTC. Its translation: CASSQGRVRFHEQYF.

The chain is built from TRBV5-1 and TRBJ2-1; 7 bases align to TRBD1. V shed 2 bases and J 4 bases; nucleotides not matched to a gene: 3. CDR1 is SGHRS and CDR2 is YFSETQ in the germline V gene. This CDR3 has 14 amino acids. As DNA, the CDR3 is TGCGCCAGCAGCTTCAGGACAGGTTACAATGAGCAGTTCTTC. It encodes CASSFRTGYNEQFF. The whole variable domain, filled in from reference TRBV5-1 and TRBJ2-1, reads KAGVTQTPRYLIKTRGQQVTLSCSPISGHRSVSWYQQTPGQGLQFLFEYFSETQRNKGNFPGRFSGRQFSNSRSEMNVSTLELGDSALYLCASSFRTGYNEQFFGPGTRLTVL.

This chain joins TRBV18 and TRBJ2-3, with 9 nucleotides matching TRBD1. The CDR3 loop spans 14 amino acids. Germline V lookup: CDR1 KGHSH, CDR2 LQKENI. With 2 bases clipped from V and 5 bases from J, the junction kept 2 bases outside the gene matches. The CDR3 coding sequence is TGTGCCAGCTCACCAGACAGGGGGAAAGATACGCAGTATTTT. It translates to CASSPDRGKDTQYF. Together with reference TRBV18 and TRBJ2-3, the CDR3 gives the full variable domain: NAGVMQNPRHLVRRRGQEARLRCSPMKGHSHVYWYRQLPEEGLKFMVYLQKENIIDESGMPKERFSAEFPKEGPSILRIQQVVRGDSAAYFCASSPDRGKDTQYFGPGTRLTVL.

CDR3 nucleotides: TGTGCCTGGAGTGTCAGACAGAATTCACCCCTCCACTTT. It encodes CAWSVRQNSPLHF. This chain connects TRBV30 to TRBJ1-6; D perhaps matches TRBD1 (5 bases). The CDR3 is made up of 13 amino acids. Germline values: CDR1 GTSNPN, CDR2 SVGIG (reference sequence). The V end was cut by 0 bases, the J end by 7 bases, with 7 bases between. Full variable domain (outside the CDR3, taken from reference TRBV30 and TRBJ1-6): SQTIHQWPATLVQPVGSPLSLECTVEGTSNPNLYWYRQAAGRGLQLLFYSVGIGQISSEVPQNLSASRPQDRQFILSSKKLLLSDSGFYLCAWSVRQNSPLHFGNGTRLTVT.

The chain recombines TRBV6-1 with TRBJ2-2; 11 positions agree with TRBD2. CDR1 and CDR2 from the germline V gene are MNHNS and SASEGT. V trimming: 4 bases; J trimming: 1 base; junction bases outside the gene matches: 2. The CDR3 is 16 residues long. CDR3 coding DNA: TGTGCCAGCAGTGGGGGGACTAGCGGGAACACCGGGGAGCTGTTTTTT. Translated, it gives CASSGGTSGNTGELFF.

This clone was observed a single time. V gene TRBV5-1 combines with J gene TRBJ2-1, with 12 bases lining up with TRBD2. Per the germline V gene, CDR1 is SGHRS and CDR2 is YFSETQ. The CDR3 runs 15 residues. V shed 3 bases and J 5 bases; nucleotides not matched to a gene: 3. CDR3 nucleotide sequence: TGCGCCAGCAGCTCAGGACTAGCGGGGCACAATGAGCAGTTCTTC. Protein product: CASSSGLAGHNEQFF.

The rearrangement joins TRBV3-1 (or the pseudogene TRBV3-2) to TRBJ1-1; perhaps TRBD1 as D (5 bases). The CDR3 runs to 14 residues. Germline V gene lookup returns CDR1 LGHDT and CDR2 YNNKEL (reference sequence). V was cut by 1 base and J by 0 bases, with 6 bases left in between. CDR3 nucleotide sequence: TGTGCCAGCAGCCAAGGGGGCCTGAACACTGAAGCTTTCTTT. Protein sequence: CASSQGGLNTEAFF.

V gene TRBV29-1 combines with J gene TRBJ1-2; D not certain. Per germline, CDR1 SQVTM and CDR2 ANQGSEA. The V end lost 3 bases, the J end lost 4 bases, and 9 bases lay between the germline ends. The CDR3 consists of 12 residues. The CDR3 loop is CSVESARYGYTF. The DNA of the CDR3 is TGCAGCGTTGAGTCTGCGCGCTATGGCTACACCTTC. Drawing the rest from reference TRBV29-1 and TRBJ1-2, the complete variable domain is SAVISQKPSRDICQRGTSLTIQCQVDSQVTMMFWYRQQPGQSLTLIATANQGSEATYESGFVIDKFPISRPNLTFSTLTVSNMSPEDSSIYLCSVESARYGYTFGSGTRLTVV.

The genes are TRBV19 and TRBJ1-1, with 7 bases that match TRBD1. Trimming took 6 bases from V and 6 from J; bases not matched to a gene: 7. Germline-derived CDR1 and CDR2 are LNHDA and SQIVND (reference sequence). This CDR3 region has 13 residues. The CDR3 region has the DNA TGTGCCAGTAGGACAGGGTACGGCGCTGAAGCTTTCTTT. The encoded protein is CASRTGYGAEAFF.

The chain carries TRBV5-1 and TRBJ1-3; TRBD1 matches 9 bases. The trim removed 4 bases at V and 0 bases at J, leaving 5 bases unmatched. The CDR3 is made up of 16 amino acids. In germline, CDR1 is SGHRS, CDR2 YFSETQ. The CDR3 protein is CASSLGGQGSGNTIYF. The DNA of the CDR3 is TGCGCCAGCAGCCTAGGGGGACAGGGCTCTGGAAACACCATATATTTT. The complete variable domain, with remaining parts taken from reference TRBV5-1 and TRBJ1-3, reads KAGVTQTPRYLIKTRGQQVTLSCSPISGHRSVSWYQQTPGQGLQFLFEYFSETQRNKGNFPGRFSGRQFSNSRSEMNVSTLELGDSALYLCASSLGGQGSGNTIYFGEGSWLTVV.

The chain's CDR3 is CASSPTTGELFF. CDR3 coding DNA: TGTGCCAGCTCACCAACTACCGGGGAGCTGTTTTTT. V is TRBV18 and J is TRBJ2-2, with D hard to call. The CDR3 loop spans 12 amino acids. V was clipped by 2 bases and J by 5 bases, with 3 bases between them. Germline loops: CDR1 KGHSH, CDR2 LQKENI.

The rearrangement joins TRBV7-3 to TRBJ1-5, with a weak D call TRBD1 (5 bases). This CDR3 spans 13 amino acids. Trimming shortened V by 2 bases and J by 9 bases, and 11 bases separated the two germline ends. CDR1 and CDR2 from the germline V gene are SGHTA and FQGTGA. Here the CDR3 reads CASSLGQGSPQHF. Written as DNA, the CDR3 is TGTGCCAGCAGCTTAGGGCAGGGCTCGCCCCAGCATTTT.

The rearrangement links TRBV25-1 to TRBJ1-1; 7 bases line up with TRBD1. The junction had 10 bases not matched to a gene; V was cut back by 7 bases and J by 8 bases. CDR3 length equals 13 residues. The germline CDR1 and CDR2 sequences are MGHDK and SYGVNS. CDR3 region: CASIKGGRGEAFF. CDR3 coding DNA: TGTGCCAGCATTAAAGGCGGCAGGGGGGAAGCTTTCTTT.

This chain uses TRBV27 with TRBJ2-1, with TRBD1 as a possible D gene (6 bases). From germline, CDR1 is MNHEY and CDR2 SMNVEV (reference sequence). Between the trimmed V and J ends, which lost 1 base and 1 base, there was a span of 8 bases. The CDR3 extends over 15 amino acids. The CDR3 coding sequence is TGTGCCAGCAGTTTATTTCAGGGGTCCTACAATGAGCAGTTCTTC. This gives the protein CASSLFQGSYNEQFF.

This chain links TRBV20-1 with TRBJ2-3; D is uncertain. Germline CDR1 reads DFQATT; CDR2 reads SNEGSKA (reference sequence). With 7 bases removed from V and 1 base from J, the gap between germline ends came to 6 bases. CDR3 length: 11 residues. CDR3 sequence reads: CSGSGTDTQYF. The DNA for the CDR3 is TGCAGTGGTTCGGGCACAGATACGCAGTATTTT.

The V and J genes are TRBV6-5 and TRBJ2-5; TRBD2 aligns across 9 bases. Germline lookup yields CDR1 MNHEY and CDR2 SVGAGI. This CDR3 is built from 15 residues. Losses at the gene ends were 5 bases for V and 5 bases for J; bases not matched to a gene: 9. The CDR3 here is CASSLAGPRGETQYF. As DNA, the CDR3 is TGTGCCAGCAGTCTAGCGGGACCAAGAGGGGAGACCCAGTACTTC.

The chain links TRBV19 to TRBJ1-1; maybe TRBD1 (6 bases). Germline CDR1 and CDR2: LNHDA and SQIVND (reference sequence). The V and J ends lost 7 bases and 11 bases respectively, with 14 bases between them. CDR3 size: 11 residues. The CDR3 is CASKQGLFAFF. CDR3 nucleotide sequence: TGTGCCAGTAAACAGGGTTTGTTTGCTTTCTTT.

This clone was found once. V and J are TRBV28 and TRBJ1-2; 8 bases map to TRBD1. The CDR3 covers 17 residues. The germline CDR1 and CDR2 sequences are MDHEN and SYDVKM. The J segment lost 4 bases and the V segment lost 3 bases, leaving 13 bases of the junction unmatched. CDR3 DNA sequence: TGTGCCAGCAGTTTGCGGCAGGGGGCAAAAAAACGCTATGGCTACACCTTC. This translates into CASSLRQGAKKRYGYTF.

The DNA for the CDR3 is TGTGCCAGCAGTTACCCCCGGACAGGGGAGTATGGCTACACCTTC. Translating it yields CASSYPRTGEYGYTF. This chain connects TRBV6-2 or TRBV6-3 to TRBJ1-2; 9 positions agree with TRBD1. Germline loops: CDR1 MNHEY, CDR2 SVGEGT. With V trimmed by 2 bases and J by 5 bases, 6 bases remained unmatched. CDR3 length: 15 residues.

The chain uses TRBV7-3 and TRBJ2-2; 14 bases are a match to TRBD2. Germline lookup yields CDR1 SGHTA and CDR2 FQGTGA. V shed 5 bases and J 6 bases; nucleotides not matched to a gene: 11. The CDR3 contains 18 residues. The CDR3 DNA sequence: TGTGCCAGCAGCGTCTCGGGACTAGCGGGAGCGCTCGCCGGGGAGCTGTTTTTT. It is translated as CASSVSGLAGALAGELFF.

J is TRBJ2-5 and V is TRBV19; D gene uncertain. V dropped 1 base and J dropped 3 bases, with 3 bases sitting between them. This CDR3 has 12 residues. Per germline, CDR1 LNHDA and CDR2 SQIVND (reference sequence). The CDR3 is CASSIGKETQYF. In DNA, the CDR3 is TGTGCCAGTAGTATAGGTAAAGAGACCCAGTACTTC.

V usage is TRBV19 and J usage is TRBJ2-5; D may be TRBD2 (6 bases). The CDR3 length is 15 residues. Germline V gene data show CDR1 as LNHDA and CDR2 as SQIVND (reference sequence). V lost 6 bases and J 5 bases, leaving 19 bases between the germline ends. The CDR3 here is CASSPRGGLGETQYF. CDR3 sequence (DNA): TGTGCCAGTAGCCCGCGAGGAGGGTTAGGGGAGACCCAGTACTTC.

This chain joins TRBV6-5 and TRBJ1-2; 8 bases match TRBD1. J was trimmed by 8 bases and V by 5 bases; bases with no gene match: 13. The germline CDR1 and CDR2 sequences are MNHEY and SVGAGI. The CDR3 has 15 residues. The CDR3 is CASSNGTGWAGGYTF. The CDR3 nucleotides read TGTGCCAGCAGTAACGGGACAGGCTGGGCGGGCGGCTACACCTTC.

The rearrangement uses TRBV19 and TRBJ1-5; a weak D match, TRBD1 (6 bases). Germline CDR1 reads LNHDA; CDR2 reads SQIVND (reference sequence). This CDR3 region has 16 residues. Between the trimmed V and J ends, which lost 3 bases and 3 bases, there was a span of 15 bases. CDR3 in amino acids: CASSMVSGAANQPQHF. In DNA, the CDR3 is TGTGCCAGTAGTATGGTGTCAGGGGCGGCCAATCAGCCCCAGCATTTT. The complete variable domain, with remaining parts taken from reference TRBV19 and TRBJ1-5, reads DGGITQSPKYLFRKEGQNVTLSCEQNLNHDAMYWYRQDPGQGLRLIYYSQIVNDFQKGDIAEGYSVSREKKESFPLTVTSAQKNPTAFYLCASSMVSGAANQPQHFGDGTRLSIL.

The V call is TRBV19, the J call TRBJ1-4; TRBD1 agrees at 7 bases. J gave up 8 bases and V 5 bases, and 17 bases lay outside the gene matches. Germline-derived CDR1 and CDR2 are LNHDA and SQIVND (reference sequence). The CDR3 spans 17 residues. The CDR3 DNA is TGTGCCAGTAGTCCCCTGGGAGACAGGGCTAGAGGAGAAAAACTGTTTTTT. Amino acids: CASSPLGDRARGEKLFF.

This chain uses TRBV19 with TRBJ1-4, with D perhaps TRBD1 (5 bases). Germline lookup yields CDR1 LNHDA and CDR2 SQIVND (reference sequence). CDR3 length equals 15 residues. The germline V and J ends were trimmed by 1 base and 4 bases, with 10 bases remaining between them. The CDR3: CASSIGQGFNEKLFF. The DNA of the CDR3 is TGTGCCAGTAGTATAGGGCAGGGCTTTAATGAAAAACTGTTTTTT.

V usage is TRBV3-1 (or the pseudogene TRBV3-2) and J usage is TRBJ2-7; unclear D gene. Germline V gene lookup returns CDR1 LGHDT and CDR2 YNNKEL (reference sequence). The CDR3 covers 14 residues. Trimming took off 0 bases at V and 2 bases at J, with 8 bases between the two ends. The CDR3 reads CASSQDAGPYEQYF. The CDR3 nucleotides read TGTGCCAGCAGCCAAGACGCAGGTCCCTACGAGCAGTACTTC.

The V and J genes are TRBV11-2 and TRBJ1-2; D is undetermined. The CDR3 spans 13 residues. Trimming removed 5 bases from V and 2 bases from J, with 9 bases in between. CDR1 is SGHAT, CDR2 FQNNGV, per germline. CDR3 amino acids: CASSSDGNYGYTF. The CDR3 DNA is TGTGCCAGCAGCAGCGACGGGAACTATGGCTACACCTTC.

This chain uses TRBV30 with TRBJ1-6, with TRBD1 matching over 7 bases. The CDR3 loop spans 15 amino acids. Germline CDR1 GTSNPN, CDR2 SVGIG (reference sequence). Trimming cost V 5 bases and J 4 bases; bases outside gene matches: 8. CDR3 nucleotides: TGTGCCTGGGACCTAGGGGGCTTTTATAATTCACCCCTCCACTTT. It codes for CAWDLGGFYNSPLHF. Full variable domain (remainder filled in from reference TRBV30 and TRBJ1-6): SQTIHQWPATLVQPVGSPLSLECTVEGTSNPNLYWYRQAAGRGLQLLFYSVGIGQISSEVPQNLSASRPQDRQFILSSKKLLLSDSGFYLCAWDLGGFYNSPLHFGNGTRLTVT.

This sequence joins TRBV24-1 and TRBJ2-3; perhaps TRBD2 as D (6 bases). This CDR3 has 15 amino acids. V was clipped by 4 bases and J by 0 bases, with 10 bases between them. Germline lookup yields CDR1 KGHDR and CDR2 SFDVKD. The CDR3 DNA follows: TGTGCCACCAGTGACCCCGGGACTAGCACAGATACGCAGTATTTT. Protein sequence: CATSDPGTSTDTQYF.